This note documents a single T cell receptor beta chain sequence. What it binds is not known. The length of the CDR3 is 15 residues. The trim removed 7 bases at V and 3 bases at J, leaving 6 bases unmatched. Germline V gene sequence: CDR1 SNHLY, CDR2 FYNNEI. This sample stems from a study of cytomegalovirus exposure and HLA in healthy donors. The study, taken as a whole, reports: Exclusion as indistinguishable affected some V segments, including TRBV6-2 and TRBV6-3. When the data were analyzed later, several of the most significant clusters appeared to be linked to common viral pathogens.

The PCR contained 60 Vbeta and 13 Jbeta primers. Generated by immunoSEQ multiplex PCR, the TCRdb table keeps only in-frame clones and is missing some. The top ten clones hold 1.9% of a sample with 100,000 to 150,000 clones, about three quarters of them seen once. The clonotype comes from a middle-aged man in good health and CMV-seronegative. V and J are TRBV2 and TRBJ2-5; 12 nucleotides align to TRBD1. The sequenced sample consisted of PBMCs. The chain's CDR3 is CASTRDRGREETQYF. The CDR3 DNA sequence: TGTGCCAGCACCCGGGACAGGGGGCGCGAAGAGACCCAGTACTTC. The full variable domain, completed using reference TRBV2 and TRBJ2-5, is EPEVTQTPSHQVTQMGQEVILRCVPISNHLYFYWYRQILGQKVEFLVSFYNNEISEKSEIFDDQFSVERPDGSNFTLKIRSTKLEDSAMYFCASTRDRGREETQYFGPGTRLLVL.